This T cell receptor beta chain was documented in a study of blood T cell repertoires in COVID-19. In the study overall: From the United States, Italy and Spain came samples of acute and convalescent COVID-19. PBMCs, B-cell-depleted T cells, or T cells provided the cDNA or gDNA that made up the material.

With 5 bases removed from V and 4 bases from J, the gap between germline ends came to 12 bases. The germline V gene encodes CDR1 SEHNR and CDR2 FQNEAQ (reference sequence). This CDR3 has 14 amino acids. Authors' analysis steps: Nucleated cell counts were estimated from reference gene primer amplification. Assay used: immunoSEQ multiplex PCR; TCRdb lists only in-frame clones, some missing. V, J and clone size are those of that table, while D and trimming were read from the DNA. The data show over 90,000 clones, 87% seen once. The rearrangement joins TRBV7-9 to TRBJ1-3; D remains unclear. This clonotype was sampled from a human donor in a cohort sampled during active COVID-19. Material for sequencing was peripheral blood. The CDR3 protein is CASSPVGFGNTIYF. The CDR3 DNA sequence: TGTGCCAGCAGCCCCGTGGGCTTCGGAAACACCATATATTTT.